These 25 T cell receptor beta chains came from one sample sequenced in a study of regulatory T cells in long-lasting Graves disease. Building of the TCR beta libraries involved iRepertoire HTBI primers and Arm-PCR of CDR3 regions. TCRdb re-called the multiplex PCR reads through MiXCR, storing one row per CDR3 protein. Of fewer than 550,000 distinct CDR3 sequences in the sample, around 16% are singletons; the top ten hold approximately 25%. Time point of the sample: newly diagnosed GD, antithyroid drugs for less than 3 months. PBMCs provided the RNA from which the TCR library was made. These records were also assigned to another study, of T cells in Graves' hyperthyroidism and ophthalmopathy.

The input for sequencing was peripheral blood mononuclear cells (PBMCs), taken at new diagnosis, from a patient treated with antithyroid drugs. These receptor sequences come from a woman between 40 and 65 years old with Graves disease.

This clonotype was recorded many times. The V call is TRBV6-1, the J call TRBJ1-1, with D perhaps TRBD1 (5 bases). Between the trimmed V and J ends, which lost 6 bases and 2 bases, there was a span of 13 bases. CDR1 and CDR2 from the germline V gene are MNHNS and SASEGT. The CDR3 spans 14 residues. The DNA for the CDR3 is TGTGCCAGCAGAAATCGACAGTCCAACACTGAAGCTTTCTTT. It specifies CASRNRQSNTEAFF.

The table lists this clonotype with a few counts. The genes are TRBV15 and TRBJ1-5, with TRBD1 matching over 8 bases. Per the germline V gene, CDR1 is LNHNV and CDR2 is YYDKDF (reference sequence). The CDR3 runs 14 residues. V lost 9 bases to trimming and J lost 0 bases; unmatched junction nucleotides: 4. This CDR3 is CATRQGNSNQPQHF. The CDR3 region has the DNA TGTGCCACTAGACAGGGGAATAGCAATCAGCCCCAGCATTTT. Looking up the rest from reference TRBV15 and TRBJ1-5 gives the full variable domain: DAMVIQNPRYQVTQFGKPVTLSCSQTLNHNVMYWYQQKSSQAPKLLFHYYDKDFNNEADTPDNFQSRRPNTSFCFLDIRSPGLGDTAMYLCATRQGNSNQPQHFGDGTRLSIL.

In its sample, this clonotype was seen a few times. The J gene is TRBJ1-2, the V gene TRBV9; no clear D. From germline, CDR1 is SGDLS and CDR2 YYNGEE. This CDR3 contains 14 residues. Trimming shortened V by 0 bases and J by 1 base, and 7 bases separated the two germline ends. CDR3 loop: CASSVDRDNYGYTF. CDR3 DNA sequence: TGTGCCAGCAGCGTAGATCGGGATAACTATGGCTACACCTTC.

This clonotype has just a few counts. The chain couples TRBV28 to TRBJ2-2; either TRBD1 or TRBD2 may fit D (5 bases each). The V gene lost 1 base and the J gene lost 4 bases, with 13 bases spanning the gap. This CDR3 spans 16 amino acids. Germline assignment: CDR1 MDHEN and CDR2 SYDVKM. CDR3 DNA sequence: TGTGCCAGCAGTTTATTAGAGGGGCAGCCCACCGGGGAGCTGTTTTTT. Protein: CASSLLEGQPTGELFF.

Ten or more counts support this clonotype. V gene TRBV7-9 combines with J gene TRBJ2-3; 10 nucleotides line up with TRBD2. This CDR3 has 15 amino acids. V was clipped by 5 bases and J by 7 bases; unmatched bases: 9. Germline V gene sequence: CDR1 SEHNR, CDR2 FQNEAQ (reference sequence). DNA of the CDR3: TGTGCCAGCAGCCCCGGCAGCGGGGGGGCCTATACGCAGTATTTT. Translating it yields CASSPGSGGAYTQYF. Using reference TRBV7-9 and TRBJ2-3 for the parts outside the CDR3, the full variable domain is DTGVSQNPRHKITKRGQNVTFRCDPISEHNRLYWYRQTLGQGPEFLTYFQNEAQLEKSRLLSDRFSAERPKGSFSTLEIQRTEQGDSAMYLCASSPGSGGAYTQYFGPGTRLTVL.

With regard to this clonotype: An end of the junction does not agree with germline; a read error may underlie this. J is TRBJ2-2 and V is TRBV30, with D possibly TRBD2 on 5 matching bases. The CDR3 has 15 amino acids. Germline V CDR1 and CDR2: GTSNPN, SVGIG (reference sequence). The CDR3, as DNA: TGTGCCTGGAGTGTACCCGGGTGGCGGGCCGGGGAGCTATTTTTT. It translates to CAWSVPGWRAGELFF.

This clonotype was seen repeatedly, ten times or more. The chain is built from TRBV7-8 and TRBJ2-7, with 9 bases that match TRBD1. The germline V gene encodes CDR1 SGHVS and CDR2 FQNEAQ. This CDR3 has 14 amino acids. V lost 6 bases, J lost 2 bases, and 5 bases stayed unmatched. The DNA for the CDR3 is TGTGCCAGCAGACAGGGGGCAGGACCCTACGAGCAGTACTTC. It encodes CASRQGAGPYEQYF.

This clonotype has only a few counts. The rearrangement links TRBV4-1 to TRBJ2-1; a possible D gene is TRBD1 (6 bases). V gave up 4 bases and J gave up 1 base, with 17 bases separating them. The CDR3 has 17 amino acids. Looked up from germline, CDR1 is MGHRA and CDR2 is YSYEKL. The DNA for the CDR3 is TGCGCCAGCAGCCTCCTCCCAGGGGTGAGTTCCTACAATGAGCAGTTCTTC. Protein sequence: CASSLLPGVSSYNEQFF.

The sample holds many counts of this clonotype. The gene calls are TRBV7-2 and TRBJ2-5; 9 positions agree with TRBD1. CDR1 is SGHTA and CDR2 is FQGNSA in the germline V gene. The CDR3 is 16 residues long. V was pared by 7 bases and J by 4 bases, with 13 bases of the junction left unmatched. In DNA form, the CDR3 reads TGTGCCAGCACTCGACCGGGACAGGGAAGTGGAGAGACCCAGTACTTC. This codes for CASTRPGQGSGETQYF.

In DNA form, the CDR3 reads TGTGCCAGCAGCTTAGCCTCGGGACTAGCGGGGTCTGGGGCCAACGTCCTGACTTTC. Encoded protein: CASSLASGLAGSGANVLTF. The chain couples TRBV7-6 to TRBJ2-6, with 13 bases fitting TRBD2. The V gene end was trimmed by 0 bases and the J gene end by 1 base; junction bases not matched to a gene: 3. The CDR3 spans 19 residues. Germline V gives CDR1 SGHVS, CDR2 FNYEAQ.

This clonotype was observed a few times. The genes are TRBV5-1 and TRBJ2-5, with 10 bases identical to TRBD2. The CDR3 is 15 amino acids. After removal of 5 bases from V and 1 base from J, the junction contained 5 bases not matched to a gene. In germline, CDR1 is SGHRS, CDR2 YFSETQ. The CDR3 reads CASRSSGGVQETQYF. The CDR3 DNA is TGCGCCAGCAGGTCGAGCGGGGGGGTCCAAGAGACCCAGTACTTC.

This clonotype was recorded many times. The chain is built from TRBV7-9 and TRBJ1-2; 9 bases match TRBD1. CDR3 length equals 17 residues. CDR1 is SEHNR, CDR2 FQNEAQ, per germline (reference sequence). V was pared by 2 bases and J by 6 bases, with 13 bases of the junction left unmatched. CDR3 sequence: CASSLSLGRTGDHGYTF. As DNA, the CDR3 is TGTGCCAGCAGCTTAAGTTTGGGGAGGACAGGGGACCATGGCTACACCTTC.

This clonotype was found many times. The chain recombines TRBV12-3 or TRBV12-4 with TRBJ1-1; D is unclear. The CDR3 has 13 amino acids. Between the trimmed V and J ends, which lost 6 bases and 1 base, there was a span of 9 bases. The DNA for the CDR3 is TGTGCCAGCAGCAGGACCCAGAACACTGAAGCTTTCTTT. Residues: CASSRTQNTEAFF.

The rearrangement joins TRBV20-1 to TRBJ1-2; TRBD1 agrees at 10 bases. V was clipped by 3 bases and J by 12 bases; unmatched bases: 4. CDR1 and CDR2 (germline): DFQATT, SNEGSKA (reference sequence). The CDR3 sequence is 11 residues long. The CDR3 DNA sequence: TGCAGTGCTAGGGGGACAGGGGAAAACACCTTC. This translates into CSARGTGENTF.

This clonotype was counted only a few times. The chain couples TRBV9 to TRBJ1-1; D remains ambiguous. V lost 3 bases and J 5 bases, leaving 11 bases between the germline ends. CDR3 length: 13 residues. CDR1 SGDLS and CDR2 YYNGEE come from the germline V gene. This chain's CDR3 is CASSGLRGTEAFF. In nucleotides, the CDR3 is TGTGCCAGCAGCGGCCTGCGGGGAACTGAAGCTTTCTTT.

This clonotype was counted ten times or more. The chain is built from TRBV13 and TRBJ2-7; D remains ambiguous. The CDR3 contains 14 residues. Germline CDR1 and CDR2: PRHDT and FYEKMQ (reference sequence). V shed 0 bases and J shed 5 bases, with 11 bases lying between them. The CDR3 DNA reads TGTGCCAGCAGCTTAGGCCGTATACGGGACGAGCAGTACTTC. Amino acid sequence: CASSLGRIRDEQYF.

This clonotype was counted many times. The chain carries TRBV5-1 and TRBJ2-7; D unresolved. This CDR3 contains 15 residues. With 4 bases removed from V and 5 bases from J, the gap between germline ends came to 19 bases. Germline lookup yields CDR1 SGHRS and CDR2 YFSETQ. The chain's CDR3 is CASSIWHPLDDEQYF. CDR3 in DNA: TGCGCCAGCAGCATTTGGCACCCTTTGGACGACGAGCAGTACTTC. The full variable domain, completed using reference TRBV5-1 and TRBJ2-7, is KAGVTQTPRYLIKTRGQQVTLSCSPISGHRSVSWYQQTPGQGLQFLFEYFSETQRNKGNFPGRFSGRQFSNSRSEMNVSTLELGDSALYLCASSIWHPLDDEQYFGPGTRLTVT.

This clonotype was counted many times. This chain uses TRBV12-3 or TRBV12-4 with TRBJ2-4; a weak D match, TRBD1 (5 bases). V was pared by 6 bases and J by 5 bases, with 17 bases between. This CDR3 has 15 amino acids. CDR3: CASRSVEGVENIQYF. DNA for the CDR3: TGTGCCAGCAGATCGGTGGAAGGGGTTGAAAACATTCAGTACTTC.

This clonotype was seen a handful of times. This chain's CDR3 is CASSRGLAGGTPITDTQYF. The CDR3 DNA reads as TGTGCCAGCAGCCGGGGACTAGCGGGGGGGACCCCTATCACAGATACGCAGTATTTT. V usage is TRBV3-1 and J usage is TRBJ2-3; 16 bases fit TRBD2. The CDR3 totals 19 residues. Germline assignment: CDR1 LGHDT and CDR2 YNNKEL (reference sequence). V shed 4 bases, J shed 2 bases, and the junction held 9 bases outside the gene matches.

This clonotype has a count of ten or more. The V call is TRBV28, the J call TRBJ2-5; tentative D call: TRBD1 (5 bases). The V end lost 5 bases, the J end lost 1 base, and 17 bases lay between the germline ends. Germline V CDR1 and CDR2: MDHEN, SYDVKM. This CDR3 region has 16 residues. The CDR3 reads CASSGARAGFQETQYF. As DNA, the CDR3 is TGTGCCAGCAGTGGGGCCAGGGCAGGCTTCCAAGAGACCCAGTACTTC. Full variable domain (remainder filled in from reference TRBV28 and TRBJ2-5): DVKVTQSSRYLVKRTGEKVFLECVQDMDHENMFWYRQDPGLGLRLIYFSYDVKMKEKGDIPEGYSVSREKKERFSLILESASTNQTSMYLCASSGARAGFQETQYFGPGTRLLVL.

The genes are TRBV7-2 and TRBJ1-2; D is unresolved. Germline V gene sequence: CDR1 SGHTA, CDR2 FQGNSA. The CDR3 sequence is 16 residues long. With 3 bases removed from V and 5 bases from J, the gap between germline ends came to 19 bases. The CDR3 DNA reads as TGTGCCAGCAGCTTTGCAGGTGGTGATGTTCCATATGGCTACACCTTC. Translation: CASSFAGGDVPYGYTF.

This clonotype was seen many times. The CDR3 is CASSQIKRGRNYGYTF. The CDR3 nucleotides are TGTGCCAGCAGCCAAATCAAACGAGGACGGAACTATGGCTACACCTTC. This chain connects TRBV3-1 to TRBJ1-2; D uncertain. The CDR3 contains 16 residues. Germline V CDR1 and CDR2: LGHDT, YNNKEL (reference sequence). Trimming shortened V by 2 bases and J by 2 bases, and 15 bases separated the two germline ends.

This chain joins TRBV28 and TRBJ2-1; the match to TRBD2 covers 8 bases. CDR1 is MDHEN and CDR2 is SYDVKM in the germline V gene. CDR3 size: 15 residues. V shed 5 bases, J shed 6 bases, and the junction held 9 bases outside the gene matches. CDR3 sequence: CASSPGGPGSNEQFF. CDR3 sequence (DNA): TGTGCCAGCAGTCCGGGGGGGCCGGGCTCCAATGAGCAGTTCTTC.

The sample holds many counts of this clonotype. V and J are TRBV19 and TRBJ1-1; a possible D gene is TRBD1 (6 bases). V was trimmed by 9 bases and J by 2 bases, leaving 16 bases between them. CDR1 and CDR2 (germline): LNHDA, SQIVND (reference sequence). There are 14 residues in the CDR3. The CDR3: CASRAGTPNTEAFF. The DNA of the CDR3 is TGTGCCAGCAGAGCGGGGACACCTAACACTGAAGCTTTCTTT.

There are a few counts of this clonotype. J is TRBJ1-1 and V is TRBV5-1; 7 bases align to TRBD1. The CDR3 spans 16 residues. The junction had 15 bases not matched to a gene; V was cut back by 6 bases and J by 4 bases. Per germline, CDR1 SGHRS and CDR2 YFSETQ. The CDR3 DNA follows: TGCGCCAGCAACCCCGGGACAGCGGGTAAGGTCACTGAAGCTTTCTTT. This gives the protein CASNPGTAGKVTEAFF.